This entry concerns a single T cell receptor beta chain. The antigen this receptor binds is unknown. No qualities accompany the bases; no much larger clone lies one base away. These data come from a study of EBV T-cell therapy then PD-1 blockade in nasopharyngeal carcinoma (dated by TCRdb to the early 2020s). The Qiagen DNeasy Kit was used to extract genomic DNA from the sorted cells. TCR beta chain deep sequencing was performed on the immunoSEQ platform. The authors' analysis ran thus. The immunoSEQ Analyzer software was used to analyze the repertoire data. TCRdb's version of the immuneACCESS table is confined to in-frame rearrangements and falls short of the full clone set. An unresolved V gene accounts for under half of the shortfall where checked; the remainder is of unknown origin. D and trimming come from the DNA, and the V and J calls and clone size come from that table. The sample data list roughly 22,000 clones, and 82% of these were observed just once. The ten largest clones capture 20% to 25% of the sample.

This specimen's treatment or condition label, per the study, means: AdE1-LMPpoly-expanded autologous EBV-specific T-cell therapy followed by anti-PD-1 nivolumab. CDR1 and CDR2 (SNHLY, FYNNEI) derive from the germline V gene. From its cysteine to its phenylalanine, the CDR3 spans 14 amino acids. Only CDR3 DNA is held: 42 bases, read in frame from base 1. V and J lose 6 bases and 3 bases, and a span of 14 bases separates them. The receptor comes from a man between 35 and 55 years old with nasopharyngeal carcinoma. This sample comprised CD8+ T cells from blood, obtained at day -245 from a patient whose treatment included autologous EBV-specific T cells and nivolumab. In this chain, TRBV2 is recombined with TRBJ1-2; the D gene identity is not certain. The nucleotide sequence reads TGTGCCAGCAGAGATACCGGGCCCCACTATGGCTACACCTTC. This encodes CASRDTGPHYGYTF.